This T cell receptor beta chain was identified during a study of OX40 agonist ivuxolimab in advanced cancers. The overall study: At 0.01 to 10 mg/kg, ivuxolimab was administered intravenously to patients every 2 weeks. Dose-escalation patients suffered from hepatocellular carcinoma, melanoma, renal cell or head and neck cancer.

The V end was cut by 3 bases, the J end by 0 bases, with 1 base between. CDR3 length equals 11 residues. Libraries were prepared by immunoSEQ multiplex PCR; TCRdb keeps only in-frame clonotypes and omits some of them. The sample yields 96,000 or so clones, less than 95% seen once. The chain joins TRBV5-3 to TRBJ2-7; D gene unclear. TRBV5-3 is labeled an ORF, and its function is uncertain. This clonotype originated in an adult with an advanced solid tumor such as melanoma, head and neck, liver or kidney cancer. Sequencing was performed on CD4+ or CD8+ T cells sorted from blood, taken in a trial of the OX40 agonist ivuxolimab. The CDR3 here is CARSSSYEQYF. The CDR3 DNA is TGTGCCAGAAGCTCCTCCTACGAGCAGTACTTC.